This T cell receptor beta chain was observed in a study of T-cell reconstitution after alpha-beta-depleted transplantation in children. Unique molecular identifiers were incorporated into the prepared TCRbeta library. TCRdb redid the calling of the PCR reads with MiXCR, one entry per CDR3 protein. The sample contains about 980,000 distinct CDR3 sequences, about 29% of which appear only once. V was trimmed by 6 bases and J by 13 bases, leaving 18 bases between them. The CDR3 sequence is 13 residues long. The sequencing here drew on PBMCs, mostly from graft donor cells, taken 360 days after TCRalphabeta/CD19-depleted stem cell transplant. V and J are TRBV12-3 or TRBV12-4 and TRBJ2-2, with D tentatively TRBD1 (5 bases). The receptor comes from a boy younger than two who had a stem cell transplant for SCID, so the T cells may come from the graft donor. The chain's CDR3 is CASSPGFPTGLFF. CDR3 nucleotides: TGTGCCAGCAGCCCAGGGTTCCCCACAGGGCTGTTTTTT.